This TCR beta chain was sequenced for a study of T-cell memory formation after mild COVID-19. Across the study: Each donor largely had its own TCR clusters. General observations from the study: Cross-reactive memory seemingly joined, as some responding clones were found in pre-infection memory. Unconfirmed was the SARS-CoV-2 specificity of second-wave clones that peaked on day 37.

The CDR3 loop spans 10 amino acids. Germline CDR1 reads GTSNPN; CDR2 reads SVGIG (reference sequence). 5'RACE primed at constant segments yielded TCR alpha and TCR beta cDNA libraries bearing sample barcodes and UMIs. TCRdb called the 5' RACE reads again in MiXCR, with one record for every CDR3 protein. There are about 350,000 distinct CDR3 sequences in the sample; under 25% occur only once, and roughly a fifth lies in the top ten. Regarding this clonotype: The antigen is unknown. One junction end does not reproduce the germline sequence, and a read error may be involved.

This clonotype originated in a man aged 18-30 years who had mild COVID-19 (a few samples of this study predate the infection). Cell type and time point are not known. V and J are TRBV30 and TRBJ1-3; D ambiguous. Sequencing used PBMCs or a T cell subset sorted from them (not recorded which). As DNA, the CDR3 is TGTGCCTGGAAGGCAGCGGGCTTGAGATTT. As protein: CAWKAAGLRF.